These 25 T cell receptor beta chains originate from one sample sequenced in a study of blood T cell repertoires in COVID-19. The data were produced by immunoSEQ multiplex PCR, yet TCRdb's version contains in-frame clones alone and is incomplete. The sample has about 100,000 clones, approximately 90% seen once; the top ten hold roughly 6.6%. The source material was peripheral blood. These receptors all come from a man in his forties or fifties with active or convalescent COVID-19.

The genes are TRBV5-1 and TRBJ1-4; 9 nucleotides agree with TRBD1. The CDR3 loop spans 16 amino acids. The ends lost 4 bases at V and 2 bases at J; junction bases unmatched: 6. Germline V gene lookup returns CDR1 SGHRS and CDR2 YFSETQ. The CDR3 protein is CASSLGQGTTNEKLFF. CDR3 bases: TGCGCCAGCAGCCTCGGACAGGGGACGACTAATGAAAAACTGTTTTTT.

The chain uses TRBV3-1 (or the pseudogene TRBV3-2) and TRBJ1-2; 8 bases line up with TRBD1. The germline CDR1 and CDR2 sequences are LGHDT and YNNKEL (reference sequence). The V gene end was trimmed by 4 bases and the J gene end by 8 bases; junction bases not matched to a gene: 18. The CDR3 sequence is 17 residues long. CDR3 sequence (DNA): TGTGCCAGCAGCCGACAAACCCTTCTCCACAGGGGGAAGGGCTACACCTTC. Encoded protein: CASSRQTLLHRGKGYTF.

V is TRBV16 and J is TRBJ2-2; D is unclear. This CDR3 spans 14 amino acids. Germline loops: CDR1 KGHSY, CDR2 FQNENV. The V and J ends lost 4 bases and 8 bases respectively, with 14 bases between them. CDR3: CASSPTRAGGELFF. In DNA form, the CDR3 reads TGTGCCAGCAGCCCAACGCGAGCAGGTGGGGAGCTGTTTTTT.

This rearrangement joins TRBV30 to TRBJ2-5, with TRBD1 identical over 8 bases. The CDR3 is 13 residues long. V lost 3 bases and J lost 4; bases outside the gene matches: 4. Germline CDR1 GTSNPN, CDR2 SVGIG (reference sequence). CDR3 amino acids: CAWSHRGSETQYF. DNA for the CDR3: TGTGCCTGGAGCCACAGGGGGTCAGAGACCCAGTACTTC.

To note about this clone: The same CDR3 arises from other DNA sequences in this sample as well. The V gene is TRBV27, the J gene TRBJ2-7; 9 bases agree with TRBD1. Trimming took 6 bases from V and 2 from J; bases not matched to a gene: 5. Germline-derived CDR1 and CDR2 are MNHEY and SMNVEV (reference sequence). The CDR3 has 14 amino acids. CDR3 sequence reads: CASSSTGGAYEQYF. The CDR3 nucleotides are TGTGCCAGCAGCAGTACAGGGGGCGCCTACGAGCAGTACTTC.

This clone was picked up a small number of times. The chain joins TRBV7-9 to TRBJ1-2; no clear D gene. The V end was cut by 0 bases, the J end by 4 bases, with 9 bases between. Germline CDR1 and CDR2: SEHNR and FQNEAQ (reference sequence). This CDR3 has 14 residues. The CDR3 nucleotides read TGTGCCAGCAGCTTAGCGATCACTTCCTATGGCTACACCTTC. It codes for CASSLAITSYGYTF.

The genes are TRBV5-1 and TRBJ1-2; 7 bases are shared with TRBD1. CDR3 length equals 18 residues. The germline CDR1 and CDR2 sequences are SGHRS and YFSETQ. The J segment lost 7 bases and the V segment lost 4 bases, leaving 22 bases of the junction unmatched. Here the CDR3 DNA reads TGCGCCAGCAGCCCCATACAGGGGCCTGAGACAGGGCGGGGTGGCTACACCTTC. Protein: CASSPIQGPETGRGGYTF.

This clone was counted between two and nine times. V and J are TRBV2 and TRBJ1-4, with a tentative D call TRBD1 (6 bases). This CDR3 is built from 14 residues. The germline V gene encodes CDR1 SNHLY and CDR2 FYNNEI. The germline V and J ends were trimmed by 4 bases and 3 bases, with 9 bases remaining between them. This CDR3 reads CASSVNRANEKLFF. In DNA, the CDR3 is TGTGCCAGCAGTGTTAACAGGGCTAATGAAAAACTGTTTTTT.

This chain's CDR3 is CASSEAWGRGGGYTF. CDR3 coding DNA: TGTGCCAGCAGTGAAGCGTGGGGCAGGGGTGGCGGCTACACCTTC. The chain employs TRBV2 and TRBJ1-2, with TRBD1 as a possible D gene (6 bases). Deletions cut 0 bases from V and 8 bases from J, with 16 bases between. This CDR3 contains 15 residues. In germline, CDR1 is SNHLY, CDR2 FYNNEI.

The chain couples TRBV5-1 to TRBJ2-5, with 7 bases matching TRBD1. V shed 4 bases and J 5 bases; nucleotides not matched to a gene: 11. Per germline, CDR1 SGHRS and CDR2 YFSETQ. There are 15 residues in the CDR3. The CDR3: CASSKQTGSGETQYF. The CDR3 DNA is TGCGCCAGCAGCAAACAGACAGGGTCCGGGGAGACCCAGTACTTC.

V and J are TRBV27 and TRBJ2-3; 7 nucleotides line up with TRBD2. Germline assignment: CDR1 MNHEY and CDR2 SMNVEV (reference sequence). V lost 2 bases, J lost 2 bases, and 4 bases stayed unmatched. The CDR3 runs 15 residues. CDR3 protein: CASSLAGDSTDTQYF. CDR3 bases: TGTGCCAGCAGTTTAGCGGGGGACTCCACAGATACGCAGTATTTT.

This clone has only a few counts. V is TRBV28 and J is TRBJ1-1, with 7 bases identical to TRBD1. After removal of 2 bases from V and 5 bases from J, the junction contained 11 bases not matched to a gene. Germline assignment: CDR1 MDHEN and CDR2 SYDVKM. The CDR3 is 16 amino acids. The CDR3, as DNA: TGTGCCAGCAGTTTAGGGATTGGGACAGCGGATACTGAAGCTTTCTTT. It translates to CASSLGIGTADTEAFF.

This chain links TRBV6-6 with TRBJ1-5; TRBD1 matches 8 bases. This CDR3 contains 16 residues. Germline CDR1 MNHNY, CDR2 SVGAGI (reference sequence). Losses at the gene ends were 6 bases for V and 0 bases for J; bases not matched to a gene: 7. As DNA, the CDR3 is TGTGCCAGCAGAACCGGGACAGGATATAGCAATCAGCCCCAGCATTTT. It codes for CASRTGTGYSNQPQHF.

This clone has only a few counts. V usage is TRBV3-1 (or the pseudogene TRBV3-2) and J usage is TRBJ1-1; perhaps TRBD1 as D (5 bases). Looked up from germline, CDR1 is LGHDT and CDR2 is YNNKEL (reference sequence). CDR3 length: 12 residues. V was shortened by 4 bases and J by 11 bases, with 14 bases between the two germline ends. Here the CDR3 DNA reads TGTGCCAGCAGCCCGGCGGGGGTGGTGGCTTTCTTT. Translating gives CASSPAGVVAFF.

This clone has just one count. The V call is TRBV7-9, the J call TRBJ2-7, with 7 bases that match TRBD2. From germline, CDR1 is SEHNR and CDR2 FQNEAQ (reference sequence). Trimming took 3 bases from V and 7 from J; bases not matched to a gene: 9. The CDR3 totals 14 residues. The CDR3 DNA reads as TGTGCCAGCAGCTTTGGTGCGGGAGATAATGAGCAGTACTTC. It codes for CASSFGAGDNEQYF.

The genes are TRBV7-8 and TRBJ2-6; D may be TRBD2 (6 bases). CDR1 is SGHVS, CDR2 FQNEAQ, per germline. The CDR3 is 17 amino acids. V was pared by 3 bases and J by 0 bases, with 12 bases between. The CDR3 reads CASSLTSPLSGANVLTF. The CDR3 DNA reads TGTGCCAGCAGCTTGACTAGTCCCCTCTCTGGGGCCAACGTCCTGACTTTC.

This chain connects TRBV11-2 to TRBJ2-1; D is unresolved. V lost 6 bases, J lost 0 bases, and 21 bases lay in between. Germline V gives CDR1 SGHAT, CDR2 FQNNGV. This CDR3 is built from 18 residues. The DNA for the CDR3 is TGTGCCAGCAGTAAAAGCATCCTAGGAACCATCTCCTACAATGAGCAGTTCTTC. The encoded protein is CASSKSILGTISYNEQFF.

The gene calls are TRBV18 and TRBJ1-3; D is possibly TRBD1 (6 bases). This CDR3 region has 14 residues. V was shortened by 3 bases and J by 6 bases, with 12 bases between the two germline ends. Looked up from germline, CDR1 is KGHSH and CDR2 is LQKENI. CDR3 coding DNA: TGTGCCAGCTCACCGGCGGGGGCCAAAAACACCATATATTTT. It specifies CASSPAGAKNTIYF.

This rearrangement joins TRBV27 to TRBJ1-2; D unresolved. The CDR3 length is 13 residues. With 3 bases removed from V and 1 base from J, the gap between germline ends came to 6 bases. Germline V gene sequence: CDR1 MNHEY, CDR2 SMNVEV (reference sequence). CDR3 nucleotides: TGTGCCAGCAGTTTGCGGGTTAACTATGGCTACACCTTC. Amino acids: CASSLRVNYGYTF.

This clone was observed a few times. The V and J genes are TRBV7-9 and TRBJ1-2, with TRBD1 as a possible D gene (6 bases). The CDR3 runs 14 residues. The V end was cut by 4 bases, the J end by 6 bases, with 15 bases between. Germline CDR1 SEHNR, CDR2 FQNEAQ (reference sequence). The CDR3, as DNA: TGTGCCAGCAGCTATGGCCAGGGGAACGATGGCTACACCTTC. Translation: CASSYGQGNDGYTF.

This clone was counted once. The chain's CDR3 is CASSFMSSYNSPLHF. CDR3 in DNA: TGTGCCAGCAGCTTCATGAGCTCCTATAATTCACCCCTCCACTTT. This chain uses TRBV5-5 with TRBJ1-6; no reliable D call. Germline CDR1 is SGHKS and CDR2 is YYEKEE (reference sequence). This CDR3 has 15 amino acids. V lost 2 bases and J lost 0, with 6 bases in between.

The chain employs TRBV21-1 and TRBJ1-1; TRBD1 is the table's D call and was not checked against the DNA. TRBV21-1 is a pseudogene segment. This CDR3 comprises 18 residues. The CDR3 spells CASSKKVAFQGANTEAFF. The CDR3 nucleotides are TGTGCCAGCAGCAAAAAAGTGGCCTTTCAGGGGGCCAACACTGAAGCTTTCTTT.

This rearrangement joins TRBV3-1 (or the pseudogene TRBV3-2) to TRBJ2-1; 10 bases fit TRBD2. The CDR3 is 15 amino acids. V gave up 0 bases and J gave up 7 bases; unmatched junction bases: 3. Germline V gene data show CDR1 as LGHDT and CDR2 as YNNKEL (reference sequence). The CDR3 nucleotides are TGTGCCAGCAGCCAAGATTTGACTAGCGGGAATGAGCAGTTCTTC. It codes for CASSQDLTSGNEQFF.

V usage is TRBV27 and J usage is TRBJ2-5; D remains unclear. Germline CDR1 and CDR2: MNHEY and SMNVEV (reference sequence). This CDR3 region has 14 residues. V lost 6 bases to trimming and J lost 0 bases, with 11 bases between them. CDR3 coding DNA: TGTGCCAGCAGACGAGCCGACTACCAAGAGACCCAGTACTTC. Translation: CASRRADYQETQYF.

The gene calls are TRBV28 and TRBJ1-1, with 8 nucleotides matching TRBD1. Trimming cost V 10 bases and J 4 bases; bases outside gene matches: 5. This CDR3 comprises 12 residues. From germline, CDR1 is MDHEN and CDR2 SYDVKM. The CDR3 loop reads CATFQGATEAFF. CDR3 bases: TGTGCCACCTTCCAGGGGGCCACTGAAGCTTTCTTT.